What follows is one T cell receptor (beta chain) and its context. The antigen remains unidentified. TCR beta libraries carry UMIs added by 5'RACE template switching. TCRdb reanalyzed the 5' RACE reads and collapses them to one entry per CDR3 protein, without DNA. This sample's table has roughly 23,000 distinct CDR3 sequences. The sample is drawn from a study of T cells expressing NK-cell markers. At the level of the study: Sorted CD3+CD56+NKG2C+, CD3+CD56+NKG2C- and CD3+CD56-NKG2C+ T cells supplied TCR beta repertoires.

Study-wide points: These clonotypes additionally ranked first within the CD3+CD56-NKG2C+ fraction of a few donors.

Source material: blood T cells: a sorted CD56 or NKG2C T cell subset, CD4+ or CD8+ T cells, or bulk PBMC T cells (not recorded which). This receptor was identified in a man aged 18 to 70 in good health.

CDR3: CASSPGQPRTGANVLTF. This chain joins TRBV14 and TRBJ2-6; TCRdb designates TRBD1, a call that cannot be tested without DNA. From germline, CDR1 is SGHDN and CDR2 FVKESK. This CDR3 comprises 17 residues.